The 8 T cell receptor beta chains listed next were all sequenced from one sample in a study of control samples from healthy donors and cancer patients. Only in-frame clones appear in the TCRdb table, and some are missing; sequencing was by immunoSEQ multiplex PCR. Of tens of thousands of clones listed, around 94% were seen once; the top ten hold roughly 0.8%. Input material: PBMCs. Source of these receptors: a man aged 25 to 40 with colorectal cancer.

The J gene is TRBJ2-3, the V gene TRBV5-1, with D tentatively TRBD1 or TRBD2 (5 bases each). This CDR3 comprises 18 residues. Germline CDR1 and CDR2: SGHRS and YFSETQ. V was pared by 3 bases and J by 1 base, with 21 bases between. CDR3 nucleotides: TGCGCCAGCAGCTCAAATAAACAACCGGGGACGGGCACAGATACGCAGTATTTT. It translates to CASSSNKQPGTGTDTQYF.

This clone was found once. V is TRBV10-2 and J is TRBJ2-3; the D call may be TRBD1 or TRBD2 (6 bases each). The germline V gene encodes CDR1 WSHSY and CDR2 SAAADI. Trimming removed 6 bases from V and 1 base from J, with 11 bases in between. The CDR3 runs 14 residues. CDR3 residues: CASSGRQGTDTQYF. The CDR3 DNA is TGCGCCAGCAGCGGGAGACAGGGCACAGATACGCAGTATTTT.

This clone is medium-sized in the sample. The chain couples TRBV23-1 to TRBJ1-5, with D possibly TRBD1 on 6 matching bases. Being an ORF, TRBV23-1 has a function that is uncertain. V was trimmed by 6 bases and J by 6 bases, leaving 24 bases between them. The CDR3 loop spans 17 amino acids. The CDR3 reads CASRTPDSQLPGQPQHF. CDR3 in DNA: TGCGCCAGCAGGACCCCGGACAGCCAACTACCCGGTCAGCCCCAGCATTTT.

This chain connects TRBV10-2 to TRBJ2-2; D tentatively reads TRBD1 or TRBD2 (6 bases each). The CDR3 length is 13 residues. Trimming pared 8 bases from V and 7 bases from J, leaving 14 bases between. Germline CDR1 reads WSHSY; CDR2 reads SAAADI. CDR3 DNA sequence: TGCGCCAGCGAGCCGGGGGCGGGCGGGGAGCTGTTTTTT. This sequence encodes CASEPGAGGELFF.

This clone has a single count. The chain is built from TRBV6-2 or TRBV6-3 and TRBJ1-4, with D maybe TRBD1 (6 bases). The CDR3 loop spans 14 amino acids. Germline values: CDR1 MNHEY, CDR2 SVGEGT. The V end lost 6 bases, the J end lost 8 bases, and 16 bases lay between the germline ends. The chain's CDR3 is CASSQGRVREKLFF. CDR3 nucleotide sequence: TGTGCCAGCAGCCAGGGGAGGGTGCGAGAAAAACTGTTTTTT.

The V and J genes are TRBV18 and TRBJ2-3; D is possibly TRBD1 or TRBD2 (7 bases each). This CDR3 has 14 residues. Trimming took 3 bases from V and 3 from J, leaving 10 bases between them. Germline V CDR1 and CDR2: KGHSH, LQKENI. The CDR3: CASSPRGGTDTQYF. The DNA of the CDR3 is TGTGCCAGCTCACCCAGGGGGGGAACAGATACGCAGTATTTT.

The chain links TRBV7-9 to TRBJ1-4, with D unclear. V lost 4 bases and J lost 0, with 21 bases in between. CDR1 and CDR2 from the germline V gene are SEHNR and FQNEAQ (reference sequence). The CDR3 is 19 residues long. CDR3 DNA sequence: TGTGCCAGCAGCTCACCCACGGCACCGACAATCACAACTAATGAAAAACTGTTTTTT. This gives the protein CASSSPTAPTITTNEKLFF.

The chain joins TRBV2 to TRBJ2-4; D may be TRBD2 (5 bases). The CDR3 is 17 amino acids. The germline V gene has CDR1 SNHLY and CDR2 FYNNEI. V was pared by 5 bases and J by 6 bases, with 23 bases between. The CDR3: CASSIGLTLSKLNIQYF. CDR3 nucleotide sequence: TGTGCCAGCAGTATTGGACTGACCCTGTCGAAATTAAACATTCAGTACTTC.